In its sample, the clone carrying this T cell receptor (beta chain) was seen many times. What it recognizes is unknown. At one end the junction does not follow the germline gene, possibly because of a read error. This sample was included in a study of Graves' ophthalmopathy and Graves' hyperthyroidism. Overall study findings and caveats: Discrimination between ophthalmopathy and stable hyperthyroidism by a 13-signature model showed 85% to 90% sensitivity and more than 65% specificity.

The CDR3 runs to 16 residues. Recruitment covered hyperthyroidism patients aged 18 to 65 whose new diagnosis was of under 2 months' duration. None of the included patients had other autoimmune diseases, uncontrolled infections, pregnancy or lactation, as these led to exclusion. PBMCs were isolated from an approximately 10 ml sample of fresh peripheral blood. Amplified TCR beta CDR3 regions were obtained using RNA transcripts as template. RT-PCR was first run with HTBI primers, then multiplex PCR in a second round. Each CDR3 protein gets one entry after TCRdb re-called the multiplex PCR reads with MiXCR. The sample lists hundreds of thousands of distinct CDR3 sequences, roughly 21% occurring once.

The TCR sequence derives from a woman aged 18-29 years with stable Graves' hyperthyroidism. V and J are TRBV12-3 or TRBV12-4 and TRBJ2-4, with TRBD1 identical over 8 bases. The material sequenced was peripheral blood. The DNA for the CDR3 is TGTGCCAGCAGTCCCGACAGGGGAGGTGCCAAAAACATTAAGTACTTC. Its protein is CASSPDRGGAKNIKYF.